This is a list of T cell receptor beta chains from one sample in a study of blood T cell repertoires in COVID-19. Measured with immunoSEQ multiplex PCR; TCRdb has only the in-frame clones, and not every one. Of over 200,000 clones detected, 80% to 90% appear once; the ten largest clones hold approximately 3.1%. Sequencing was carried out using PBMCs or T cells enriched from blood (not recorded which). The receptors were sampled from a woman aged 50 to 60 in a cohort exposed to, infected with or recovered from COVID-19 (not recorded which). Both conserved end residues are part of each CDR3. The order of the fields is clone size, D gene, J gene, V gene, CDR3 length, CDR3 DNA, CDR3 protein. The D gene is left open where the match is weak. Only part of the rows carry a size: once, few, many, or a class if the clone is expanded.

clone_size: .; d_call: .; j_call: TRBJ1-6; v_call: TRBV7-2; cdr3_length: 17; cdr3_nt: TGTGCCAGCAGCTCCGCTGACCATCGGACAAATAATTCACCCCTCCACTTT; cdr3_aa: CASSSADHRTNNSPLHF
clone_size: .; d_call: .; j_call: TRBJ1-1; v_call: TRBV10-3; cdr3_length: 13; cdr3_nt: TGTGCCATCAGTGAAGTACAGAACACTGAAGCTTTCTTT; cdr3_aa: CAISEVQNTEAFF
clone_size: once; d_call: TRBD2; j_call: TRBJ2-1; v_call: TRBV6-6; cdr3_length: 15; cdr3_nt: TGTGCCAGCAGTTACTCGATAGGGACTACCAATGAGCAGTTCTTC; cdr3_aa: CASSYSIGTTNEQFF
clone_size: .; d_call: TRBD1; j_call: TRBJ1-4; v_call: TRBV6-1; cdr3_length: 18; cdr3_nt: TGTGCCAGCAGTGACCCACCCTTGGACAGGGGAAACCGTGAAAAACTGTTTTTT; cdr3_aa: CASSDPPLDRGNREKLFF
clone_size: .; d_call: .; j_call: TRBJ1-5; v_call: TRBV20-1; cdr3_length: 15; cdr3_nt: TGCAGTGCTAGTATGTCAGGGTATAGCAATCAGCCCCAGCATTTT; cdr3_aa: CSASMSGYSNQPQHF
clone_size: .; d_call: .; j_call: TRBJ1-5; v_call: TRBV6-5; cdr3_length: 13; cdr3_nt: TGTGCCAGCAGTCACAGGGAAAATCAGCCCCAGCATTTT; cdr3_aa: CASSHRENQPQHF
clone_size: .; d_call: .; j_call: TRBJ1-2; v_call: TRBV6-2/TRBV6-3; cdr3_length: 13; cdr3_nt: TGTGCCAGCAGTTACCTTGGGGCAGGGGGCTACACCTTC; cdr3_aa: CASSYLGAGGYTF
clone_size: .; d_call: .; j_call: TRBJ1-2; v_call: TRBV6-5; cdr3_length: 13; cdr3_nt: TGTGCCAGCAGTTACTTTGAGGGTGGTGGCTACACCTTC; cdr3_aa: CASSYFEGGGYTF
clone_size: .; d_call: TRBD1; j_call: TRBJ1-4; v_call: TRBV18; cdr3_length: 16; cdr3_nt: TGTGCCAGCTCACCAACCACAGGGGACTCTAATGAAAAACTGTTTTTT; cdr3_aa: CASSPTTGDSNEKLFF
clone_size: .; d_call: TRBD2; j_call: TRBJ2-3; v_call: TRBV7-2; cdr3_length: 16; cdr3_nt: TGTGCCAGCAGCTTAGCGACCGAGCGGGGGATAGATACGCAGTATTTT; cdr3_aa: CASSLATERGIDTQYF
clone_size: .; d_call: TRBD1; j_call: TRBJ2-7; v_call: TRBV4-2; cdr3_length: 15; cdr3_nt: TGTGCCAGCAGCCAAAAAAGGGGACAGACTTCCGAGCAGTACTTC; cdr3_aa: CASSQKRGQTSEQYF
clone_size: .; d_call: .; j_call: TRBJ1-4; v_call: TRBV10-2; cdr3_length: 13; cdr3_nt: TGCGCCAGCAGTGACGTAGGGGTTGAAAAACTGTTTTTT; cdr3_aa: CASSDVGVEKLFF
clone_size: .; d_call: .; j_call: TRBJ1-5; v_call: TRBV7-2; cdr3_length: 14; cdr3_nt: TGTGCCAGCAGTTCCCGGGGACTCAATCAGCCCCAGCATTTT; cdr3_aa: CASSSRGLNQPQHF
clone_size: .; d_call: .; j_call: TRBJ1-5; v_call: TRBV6-1; cdr3_length: 14; cdr3_nt: TGTGCCAGCAGTGGACAGTTTGACAATCAGCCCCAGCATTTT; cdr3_aa: CASSGQFDNQPQHF
clone_size: .; d_call: .; j_call: TRBJ1-2; v_call: TRBV18; cdr3_length: 15; cdr3_nt: TGTGCCAGCTCACCCACTATAGACAGCTCGAACACCTACACCTTC; cdr3_aa: CASSPTIDSSNTYTF
clone_size: .; d_call: .; j_call: TRBJ1-4; v_call: TRBV15; cdr3_length: 15; cdr3_nt: TGTGCCACCAGCAGAGGGGGGGGGCTCGGTGAAAAACTGTTTTTT; cdr3_aa: CATSRGGGLGEKLFF
clone_size: .; d_call: .; j_call: TRBJ1-5; v_call: TRBV12-1; cdr3_length: 16; cdr3_nt: TGTGCCAGCACCCAAGCCCCGGGACAGGTTAATCAGCCCCAGCATTTT; cdr3_aa: CASTQAPGQVNQPQHF
clone_size: few; d_call: .; j_call: TRBJ1-5; v_call: TRBV4-3; cdr3_length: 16; cdr3_nt: TGCGCCAGCAGCGAAAGGTGGCAGGGAAACAATCAGCCCCAGCATTTT; cdr3_aa: CASSERWQGNNQPQHF
clone_size: .; d_call: TRBD1; j_call: TRBJ1-2; v_call: TRBV4-3; cdr3_length: 15; cdr3_nt: TGCGCCAGCAGCCAAAAAGTAGGGACAGGTTATGGCTACACCTTC; cdr3_aa: CASSQKVGTGYGYTF
clone_size: few; d_call: TRBD2; j_call: TRBJ2-7; v_call: TRBV7-2; cdr3_length: 14; cdr3_nt: TGTGCCAGCAGCAGGGCGGGGGGGCTCTACGAGCAGTACTTC; cdr3_aa: CASSRAGGLYEQYF
clone_size: .; d_call: TRBD2; j_call: TRBJ2-3; v_call: TRBV20-1; cdr3_length: 14; cdr3_nt: TGCAGTGCTAGTTTTGCGGGGGGCACAGATACGCAGTATTTT; cdr3_aa: CSASFAGGTDTQYF
clone_size: .; d_call: .; j_call: TRBJ1-2; v_call: TRBV6-5; cdr3_length: 14; cdr3_nt: TGTGCCAGCAGTTCCTCGGGGGGGGAGGGTGGCTACACCTTC; cdr3_aa: CASSSSGGEGGYTF
clone_size: .; d_call: TRBD2; j_call: TRBJ2-3; v_call: TRBV6-5; cdr3_length: 14; cdr3_nt: TGTGCCAGCAGGGGCGGGGGGGCTATAGATACGCAGTATTTT; cdr3_aa: CASRGGGAIDTQYF
clone_size: .; d_call: TRBD1; j_call: TRBJ1-2; v_call: TRBV6-2/TRBV6-3; cdr3_length: 17; cdr3_nt: TGTGCCAGCAGTTACAGGGTTCCGGGACAGGGTTCTTATGGCTACACCTTC; cdr3_aa: CASSYRVPGQGSYGYTF
clone_size: .; d_call: TRBD2; j_call: TRBJ2-3; v_call: TRBV9; cdr3_length: 17; cdr3_nt: TGTGCCAGCAGCGTAGTTATCGGGACTAGGCGTGGTGATACGCAGTATTTT; cdr3_aa: CASSVVIGTRRGDTQYF
clone_size: .; d_call: TRBD2; j_call: TRBJ2-6; v_call: TRBV11-1; cdr3_length: 16; cdr3_nt: TGTGCCAGCAGCTTATTAGCGGGGTCCGGGGCCAACGTCCTGACTTTC; cdr3_aa: CASSLLAGSGANVLTF
clone_size: few; d_call: TRBD1; j_call: TRBJ1-6; v_call: TRBV7-2; cdr3_length: 15; cdr3_nt: TGTGCCAGCAGCTCGATATCGGGACAGATTCCACCCCTCCACTTT; cdr3_aa: CASSSISGQIPPLHF
clone_size: .; d_call: TRBD1; j_call: TRBJ1-6; v_call: TRBV6-5; cdr3_length: 14; cdr3_nt: TGTGCCAGCAGTCGACAGGGCCGGAATTCACCCCTCCACTTT; cdr3_aa: CASSRQGRNSPLHF
clone_size: .; d_call: TRBD2; j_call: TRBJ2-7; v_call: TRBV6-6; cdr3_length: 15; cdr3_nt: TGTGCCAGCAGCTCCCATACTAGCGGGTCCTACGAGCAGTACTTC; cdr3_aa: CASSSHTSGSYEQYF
clone_size: .; d_call: TRBD2; j_call: TRBJ2-5; v_call: TRBV3-1/TRBV3-2; cdr3_length: 14; cdr3_nt: TGTGCCAGCAGCCAGCCCTGGGGAGGGGAGACCCAGTACTTC; cdr3_aa: CASSQPWGGETQYF
clone_size: .; d_call: TRBD1; j_call: TRBJ2-4; v_call: TRBV5-6; cdr3_length: 16; cdr3_nt: TGTGCCAGCAGCTTCAAGGGGGCCCTAGCCAAAAACATTCAGTACTTC; cdr3_aa: CASSFKGALAKNIQYF
clone_size: few; d_call: .; j_call: TRBJ1-5; v_call: TRBV10-3; cdr3_length: 15; cdr3_nt: TGTGCCATCAGTGAGCTGCAGGGGCCAAATCAGCCCCAGCATTTT; cdr3_aa: CAISELQGPNQPQHF
clone_size: .; d_call: TRBD2; j_call: TRBJ2-1; v_call: TRBV7-9; cdr3_length: 15; cdr3_nt: TGTGCCAGCAGCTTAGAGAGCGGGGGGCCCTATGAGCAGTTCTTC; cdr3_aa: CASSLESGGPYEQFF
clone_size: .; d_call: TRBD2; j_call: TRBJ2-7; v_call: TRBV30; cdr3_length: 17; cdr3_nt: TGTGCCTGGAGTGTACGGAGATCCGGGAGGCTAGGTTACGAGCAGTACTTC; cdr3_aa: CAWSVRRSGRLGYEQYF
clone_size: .; d_call: .; j_call: TRBJ1-6; v_call: TRBV4-1; cdr3_length: 13; cdr3_nt: TGCGCCAGCAGCCCAGGGTTGGGGTCACCCCTCCACTTT; cdr3_aa: CASSPGLGSPLHF
clone_size: .; d_call: .; j_call: TRBJ1-4; v_call: TRBV18; cdr3_length: 15; cdr3_nt: TGTGCCAGCTCGGCCGAGCAGGGGTTTGGTGAAAAACTGTTTTTT; cdr3_aa: CASSAEQGFGEKLFF
clone_size: few; d_call: TRBD1; j_call: TRBJ2-1; v_call: TRBV7-2; cdr3_length: 14; cdr3_nt: TGTGCCAGCAGCTTAGGTATACAGGGGGGCGAGCAGTTCTTC; cdr3_aa: CASSLGIQGGEQFF
clone_size: .; d_call: .; j_call: TRBJ2-7; v_call: TRBV7-9; cdr3_length: 14; cdr3_nt: TGTGCCAGCAGCTTAGTTATTACCTCCGGCGAGCAGTACTTC; cdr3_aa: CASSLVITSGEQYF
clone_size: .; d_call: TRBD2; j_call: TRBJ2-5; v_call: TRBV19; cdr3_length: 21; cdr3_nt: TGTGCCAGTAGTATAGTCGTCGGGGCGGGGGGGCCCAACAACCCCCAAGAGACCCAGTACTTC; cdr3_aa: CASSIVVGAGGPNNPQETQYF
clone_size: .; d_call: .; j_call: TRBJ1-3; v_call: TRBV4-2; cdr3_length: 15; cdr3_nt: TGTGCCAGCAGGAACAGCGGGGACTCTGGAAACACCATATATTTT; cdr3_aa: CASRNSGDSGNTIYF
clone_size: .; d_call: .; j_call: TRBJ1-1; v_call: TRBV19; cdr3_length: 14; cdr3_nt: TGTGCCAGTACCCTGGCAGGCTTAGTTACTGAAGCTTTCTTT; cdr3_aa: CASTLAGLVTEAFF
clone_size: .; d_call: .; j_call: TRBJ1-5; v_call: TRBV2; cdr3_length: 13; cdr3_nt: TGTGCCAGCAGTTTAACAGGGAATCAGCCCCAGCATTTT; cdr3_aa: CASSLTGNQPQHF
clone_size: .; d_call: .; j_call: TRBJ1-4; v_call: TRBV7-9; cdr3_length: 15; cdr3_nt: TGTGCCAGCAGCTCCCACGAGGACAGTAATGAAAAACTGTTTTTT; cdr3_aa: CASSSHEDSNEKLFF
clone_size: once; d_call: TRBD2; j_call: TRBJ2-5; v_call: TRBV18; cdr3_length: 16; cdr3_nt: TGTGCCAGCTCACTCCAAGCGGGGGGGAAACAAGAGACCCAGTACTTC; cdr3_aa: CASSLQAGGKQETQYF
clone_size: .; d_call: TRBD1; j_call: TRBJ1-1; v_call: TRBV5-1; cdr3_length: 13; cdr3_nt: TGCGCCAGCAGTTTGACAGGGGCCACTGAAGCTTTCTTT; cdr3_aa: CASSLTGATEAFF
clone_size: .; d_call: .; j_call: TRBJ1-3; v_call: TRBV5-6; cdr3_length: 16; cdr3_nt: TGTGCCAGCAGCCCGATGGGGGGGGCGGCTGGAAACACCATATATTTT; cdr3_aa: CASSPMGGAAGNTIYF
clone_size: .; d_call: .; j_call: TRBJ2-3; v_call: TRBV4-1; cdr3_length: 15; cdr3_nt: TGCGCCAGCAGCCAAGGCCAGGGGTACACAGATACGCAGTATTTT; cdr3_aa: CASSQGQGYTDTQYF
clone_size: .; d_call: TRBD1; j_call: TRBJ1-6; v_call: TRBV5-1; cdr3_length: 14; cdr3_nt: TGCGCCAGCAGCTTGGGGACAGGCGCAATGCCCCTCCACTTT; cdr3_aa: CASSLGTGAMPLHF
clone_size: .; d_call: .; j_call: TRBJ1-1; v_call: TRBV28; cdr3_length: 15; cdr3_nt: TGTGCCAGCCGTTCCGGGGGGGGTGAGAACACTGAAGCTTTCTTT; cdr3_aa: CASRSGGGENTEAFF
clone_size: .; d_call: TRBD1; j_call: TRBJ1-1; v_call: TRBV5-1; cdr3_length: 14; cdr3_nt: TGCGCCAGCAGCCTCGGACAGGCGGCCACTGAAGCTTTCTTT; cdr3_aa: CASSLGQAATEAFF
clone_size: .; d_call: .; j_call: TRBJ1-3; v_call: TRBV7-6; cdr3_length: 17; cdr3_nt: TGTGCCAGCAGCTTAATGACAGGCCTTCTCTCTGGAAACACCATATATTTT; cdr3_aa: CASSLMTGLLSGNTIYF
clone_size: .; d_call: .; j_call: TRBJ2-7; v_call: TRBV4-1; cdr3_length: 14; cdr3_nt: TGCGCCAGCAGCCCCACGCCCGGTGAGTACGAGCAGTACTTC; cdr3_aa: CASSPTPGEYEQYF
clone_size: once; d_call: .; j_call: TRBJ2-7; v_call: TRBV4-3; cdr3_length: 16; cdr3_nt: TGCGCCAGCAGCCAAGAAGAAGGAGGGGCCTCCTACGAGCAGTACTTC; cdr3_aa: CASSQEEGGASYEQYF
clone_size: .; d_call: .; j_call: TRBJ1-5; v_call: TRBV28; cdr3_length: 14; cdr3_nt: TGTGCCAGCACCACAGGGTTGGGAAGGCAGCCCCAGCATTTT; cdr3_aa: CASTTGLGRQPQHF
clone_size: .; d_call: .; j_call: TRBJ1-1; v_call: TRBV5-1; cdr3_length: 12; cdr3_nt: TGCGCCAGCAGCAAACTTGGCGGTGAAGCTTTCTTT; cdr3_aa: CASSKLGGEAFF
clone_size: .; d_call: TRBD2; j_call: TRBJ2-1; v_call: TRBV5-6; cdr3_length: 16; cdr3_nt: TGTGCCAGCACCCGCTGGGGACTAGCGAACGCGGGCGAGCAGTTCTTC; cdr3_aa: CASTRWGLANAGEQFF
clone_size: .; d_call: .; j_call: TRBJ2-7; v_call: TRBV19; cdr3_length: 16; cdr3_nt: TGTGCCAGTAGTATTAGGAGGGGTAGTTCAAGCTACGAGCAGTACTTC; cdr3_aa: CASSIRRGSSSYEQYF
clone_size: .; d_call: .; j_call: TRBJ1-5; v_call: TRBV30; cdr3_length: 14; cdr3_nt: TGTGCCTGGAGTCAGGGGATGAGCAATCAGCCCCAGCATTTT; cdr3_aa: CAWSQGMSNQPQHF
clone_size: .; d_call: .; j_call: TRBJ2-5; v_call: TRBV24-1; cdr3_length: 8; cdr3_nt: TGTGCCCAAGCCACCCAGTACTTC; cdr3_aa: CAQATQYF